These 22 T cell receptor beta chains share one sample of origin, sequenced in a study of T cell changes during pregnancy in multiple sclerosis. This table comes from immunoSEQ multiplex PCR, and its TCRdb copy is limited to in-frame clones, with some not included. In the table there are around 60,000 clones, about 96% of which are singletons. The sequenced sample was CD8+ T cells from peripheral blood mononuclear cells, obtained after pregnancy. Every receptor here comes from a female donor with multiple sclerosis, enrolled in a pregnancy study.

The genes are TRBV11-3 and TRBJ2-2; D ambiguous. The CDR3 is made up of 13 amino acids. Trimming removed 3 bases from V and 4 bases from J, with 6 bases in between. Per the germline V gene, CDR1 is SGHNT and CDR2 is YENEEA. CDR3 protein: CASSLRGTGELFF. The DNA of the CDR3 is TGTGCCAGCAGCTTGAGAGGCACCGGGGAGCTGTTTTTT.

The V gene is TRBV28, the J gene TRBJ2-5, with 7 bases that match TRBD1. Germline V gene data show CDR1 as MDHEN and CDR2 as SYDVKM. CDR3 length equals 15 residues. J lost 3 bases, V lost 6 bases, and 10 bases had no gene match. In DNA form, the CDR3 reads TGTGCCAGCAGGCCTCTCGACAGGGCGAAAGAGACCCAGTACTTC. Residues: CASRPLDRAKETQYF.

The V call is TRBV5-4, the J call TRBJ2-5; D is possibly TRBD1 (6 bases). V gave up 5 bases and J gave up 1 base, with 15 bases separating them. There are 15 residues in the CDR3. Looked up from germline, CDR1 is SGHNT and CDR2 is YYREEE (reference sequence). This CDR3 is CASRYTGTLQETQYF. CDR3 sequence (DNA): TGTGCCAGCAGGTATACCGGGACACTCCAAGAGACCCAGTACTTC.

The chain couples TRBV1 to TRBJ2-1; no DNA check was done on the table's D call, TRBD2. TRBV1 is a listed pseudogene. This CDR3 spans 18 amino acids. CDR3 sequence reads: CTSSQDGRLAPPYNEQFF. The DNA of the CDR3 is TGCACCAGCAGCCAAGACGGCAGGCTAGCGCCGCCCTACAATGAGCAGTTCTTC.

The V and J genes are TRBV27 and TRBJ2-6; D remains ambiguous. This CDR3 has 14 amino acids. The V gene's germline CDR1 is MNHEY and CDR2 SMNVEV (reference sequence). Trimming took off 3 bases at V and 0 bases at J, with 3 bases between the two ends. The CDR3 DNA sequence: TGTGCCAGCAGTTTCTACTCTGGGGCCAACGTCCTGACTTTC. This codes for CASSFYSGANVLTF.

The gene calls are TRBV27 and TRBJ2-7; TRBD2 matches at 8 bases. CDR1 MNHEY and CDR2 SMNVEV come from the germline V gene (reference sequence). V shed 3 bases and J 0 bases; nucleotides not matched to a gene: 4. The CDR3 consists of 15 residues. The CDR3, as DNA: TGTGCCAGCAGTTTCGGTAGCGGGACCTCCTACGAGCAGTACTTC. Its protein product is CASSFGSGTSYEQYF.

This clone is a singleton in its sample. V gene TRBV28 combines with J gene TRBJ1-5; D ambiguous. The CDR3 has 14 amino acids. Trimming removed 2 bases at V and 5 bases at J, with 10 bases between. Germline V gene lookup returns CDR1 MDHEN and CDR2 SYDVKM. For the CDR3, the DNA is TGTGCCAGCAGTTTAGGTCAGACATATCAGCCCCAGCATTTT. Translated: CASSLGQTYQPQHF.

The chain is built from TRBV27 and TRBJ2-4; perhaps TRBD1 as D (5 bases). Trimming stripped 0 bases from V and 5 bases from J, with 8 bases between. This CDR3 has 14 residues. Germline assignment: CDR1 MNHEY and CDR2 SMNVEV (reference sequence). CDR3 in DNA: TGTGCCAGCAGTTTATCCCCAGGGCAAAACATTCAGTACTTC. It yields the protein CASSLSPGQNIQYF.

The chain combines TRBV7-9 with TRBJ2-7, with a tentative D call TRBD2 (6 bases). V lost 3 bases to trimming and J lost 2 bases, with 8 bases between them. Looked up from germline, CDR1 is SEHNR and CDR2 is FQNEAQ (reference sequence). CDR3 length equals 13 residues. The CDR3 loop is CASSFSGTYEQYF. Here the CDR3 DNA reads TGTGCCAGCAGCTTTAGCGGTACCTACGAGCAGTACTTC.

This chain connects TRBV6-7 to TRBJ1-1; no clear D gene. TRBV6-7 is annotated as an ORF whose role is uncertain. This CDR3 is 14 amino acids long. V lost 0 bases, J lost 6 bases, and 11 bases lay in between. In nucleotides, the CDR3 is TGTGCCAGCAGTTACTCGACTCCCCCACCTGAAGCTTTCTTT. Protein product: CASSYSTPPPEAFF.

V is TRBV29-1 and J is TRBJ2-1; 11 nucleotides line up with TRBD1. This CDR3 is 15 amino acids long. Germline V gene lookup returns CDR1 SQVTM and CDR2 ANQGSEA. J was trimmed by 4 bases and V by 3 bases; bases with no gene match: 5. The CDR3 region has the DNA TGCAGCGTTGAGGGGACAGGGGGTATGTACAATGAGCAGTTCTTC. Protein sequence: CSVEGTGGMYNEQFF.

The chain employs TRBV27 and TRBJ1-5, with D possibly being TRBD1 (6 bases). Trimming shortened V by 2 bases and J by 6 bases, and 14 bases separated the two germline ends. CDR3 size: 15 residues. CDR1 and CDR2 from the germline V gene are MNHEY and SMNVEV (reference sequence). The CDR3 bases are TGTGCCAGCAGTTTAAATTCAGGGGAAGGTCAGCCCCAGCATTTT. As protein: CASSLNSGEGQPQHF.

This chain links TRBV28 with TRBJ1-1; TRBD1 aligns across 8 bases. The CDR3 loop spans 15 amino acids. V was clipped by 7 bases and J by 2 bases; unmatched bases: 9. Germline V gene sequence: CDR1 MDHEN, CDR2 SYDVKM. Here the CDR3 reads CASTLWTGQNTEAFF. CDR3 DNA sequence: TGTGCCAGCACTCTCTGGACAGGGCAAAACACTGAAGCTTTCTTT.

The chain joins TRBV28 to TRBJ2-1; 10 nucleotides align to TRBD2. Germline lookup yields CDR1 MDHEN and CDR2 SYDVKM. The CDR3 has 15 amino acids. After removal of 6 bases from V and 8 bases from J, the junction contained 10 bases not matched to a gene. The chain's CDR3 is CASRPSGRAGDEQFF. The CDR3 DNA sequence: TGTGCCAGCAGACCGAGCGGGAGGGCCGGCGATGAGCAGTTCTTC.

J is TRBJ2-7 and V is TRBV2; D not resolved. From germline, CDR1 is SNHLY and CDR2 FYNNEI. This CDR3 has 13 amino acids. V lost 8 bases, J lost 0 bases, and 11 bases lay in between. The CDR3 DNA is TGTGCCAGCGCGAGTATCGTCTCCTACGAGCAGTACTTC. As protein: CASASIVSYEQYF.

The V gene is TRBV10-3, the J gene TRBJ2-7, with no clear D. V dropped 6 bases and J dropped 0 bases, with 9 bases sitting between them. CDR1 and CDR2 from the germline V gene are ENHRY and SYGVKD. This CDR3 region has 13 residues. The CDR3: CAIRVENSYEQYF. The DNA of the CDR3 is TGTGCCATCAGGGTAGAAAACTCCTACGAGCAGTACTTC.

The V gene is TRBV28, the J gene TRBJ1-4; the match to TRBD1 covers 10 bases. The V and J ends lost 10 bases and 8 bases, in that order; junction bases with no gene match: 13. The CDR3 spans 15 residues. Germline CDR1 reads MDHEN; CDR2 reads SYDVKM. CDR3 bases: TGTGCCACCCGGCCCCGGACAGGGGGAGGCGAAAAACTGTTTTTT. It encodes CATRPRTGGGEKLFF.

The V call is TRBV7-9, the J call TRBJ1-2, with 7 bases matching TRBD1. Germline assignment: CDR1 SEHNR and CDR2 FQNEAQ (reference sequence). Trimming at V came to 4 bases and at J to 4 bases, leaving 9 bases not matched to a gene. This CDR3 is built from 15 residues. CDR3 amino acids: CASSSGQGGFYGYTF. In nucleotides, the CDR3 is TGTGCCAGCAGCTCGGGGCAGGGGGGTTTCTATGGCTACACCTTC.

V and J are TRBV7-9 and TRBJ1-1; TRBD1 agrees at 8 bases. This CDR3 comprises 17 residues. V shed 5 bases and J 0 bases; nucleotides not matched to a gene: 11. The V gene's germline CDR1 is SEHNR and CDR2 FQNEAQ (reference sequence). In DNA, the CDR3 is TGTGCCAGCAGCCCTCATGGACAGGGCTTCATGAACACTGAAGCTTTCTTT. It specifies CASSPHGQGFMNTEAFF.

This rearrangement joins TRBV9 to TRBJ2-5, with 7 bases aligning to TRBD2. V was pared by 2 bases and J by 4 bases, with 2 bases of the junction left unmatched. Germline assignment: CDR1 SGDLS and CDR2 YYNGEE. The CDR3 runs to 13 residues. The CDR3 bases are TGTGCCAGCAGCGTGTTAGCGGGAGAGACCCAGTACTTC. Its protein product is CASSVLAGETQYF.

The CDR3: CASRPGRGSPLHF. For the CDR3, the DNA is TGTGCCAGTAGGCCGGGGAGAGGTTCACCCCTCCACTTT. The rearrangement links TRBV19 to TRBJ1-6; D is undetermined. This CDR3 comprises 13 residues. V shed 6 bases and J shed 9 bases, with 12 bases lying between them. CDR1 LNHDA and CDR2 SQIVND come from the germline V gene (reference sequence).

The CDR3 DNA is TGTGCCAGCAGATCCGTAGCGGGAGGGTACAATGAGCAGTTCTTC. It codes for CASRSVAGGYNEQFF. The gene calls are TRBV6-5 and TRBJ2-1, with 11 bases that match TRBD2. The CDR3 is made up of 15 amino acids. Looked up from germline, CDR1 is MNHEY and CDR2 is SVGAGI. With 6 bases clipped from V and 4 bases from J, the junction kept 5 bases outside the gene matches.